Given below is one T cell receptor beta chain in context. Its antigen is not identified. The data were taken from a study of T cells in narcolepsy. Study conclusions and caveats: Blood of same and different patients, but not healthy controls, reportedly held recurring autoreactive clonotypes. Comparing one patient's CSF and blood CD4+ clonotypes highlighted HCRT- and TRIB2-specific autoreactive clonotypes.

Profiling relied on immunoSEQ multiplex PCR, and the TCRdb table lists in-frame clones only, not all of them. The sample holds roughly 10,000 clones, approximately 70% seen once. The V and J ends lost 3 bases and 8 bases, in that order; junction bases with no gene match: 10. The germline V gene has CDR1 MGHRA and CDR2 YSYEKL. CDR3 length: 16 amino acids. The chain employs TRBV4-1 and TRBJ1-4; 9 bases fit TRBD1. Specimen: CD45RA- memory CD8+ T cells from PBMCs. This TCR derives from a human donor with narcolepsy. The CDR3 is CASSQVRTGVGEKLFF. The CDR3 nucleotides read TGCGCCAGCAGCCAGGTCCGGACAGGGGTCGGAGAAAAACTGTTTTTT.